This T cell receptor (beta chain) stems from a study of T cells expressing NK-cell markers. Study-level background: In the group of eight sequenced donors, seven were HCMV-seropositive and one was seronegative.

Germline-derived CDR1 and CDR2 are LNHDA and SQIVND (reference sequence). The CDR3 sequence is 12 residues long. TCRdb derives one entry per CDR3 protein from the 5' RACE reads, leaving out DNA. The ten top clones account for roughly 18%, within a sample of roughly 110,000 distinct CDR3 sequences. Findings and limits, study-wide: These clonotypes additionally ranked first within the CD3+CD56-NKG2C+ fraction of a handful of donors.

With regard to this clonotype: Its antigen remains unknown.

This chain uses TRBV19 with TRBJ1-2. The sequenced sample consisted of blood T cells: a sorted CD56 or NKG2C T cell subset, CD4+ or CD8+ T cells, or bulk PBMC T cells (not recorded which). The source of this sequence is a woman between 18 and 69 years old in good health. The CDR3 here is CASTGSYYGYTF.